These 14 T cell receptor beta chains originate from one sample sequenced in a study of blood T cell repertoires in COVID-19. Repertoires were generated with immunoSEQ multiplex PCR, while TCRdb's copy carries only in-frame clones and drops some. The sample includes about 390,000 clones, approximately 90% of them seen just once. Sequencing was done on a sample of PBMCs or T cells enriched from blood (not recorded which). The source of these receptors is a woman aged 50 to 65 who had recovered from COVID-19.

CDR3 region: CASGAQGTETQYF. The CDR3 nucleotides read TGCGCCAGCGGGGCCCAGGGGACAGAGACCCAGTACTTC. V gene TRBV5-1 combines with J gene TRBJ2-5, with D perhaps TRBD1 (6 bases). Germline values: CDR1 SGHRS, CDR2 YFSETQ. V lost 7 bases to trimming and J lost 4 bases, with 14 bases between them. The CDR3 sequence is 13 residues long.

The chain has TRBV14 and TRBJ1-2, with 9 nucleotides matching TRBD1. Germline V gene lookup returns CDR1 SGHDN and CDR2 FVKESK. J lost 8 bases, V lost 3 bases, and 7 bases had no gene match. This CDR3 comprises 14 residues. CDR3 sequence: CASSHGQGTAGYTF. For the CDR3, the DNA is TGTGCCAGCAGCCATGGACAGGGGACCGCGGGCTACACCTTC.

This clone came up once. The chain carries TRBV7-9 and TRBJ1-2; TRBD1 might be the D (6 bases). The CDR3 is 12 amino acids. Germline CDR1 and CDR2: SEHNR and FQNEAQ (reference sequence). V lost 4 bases and J 8 bases, leaving 11 bases between the germline ends. This CDR3 is CASSSTGIGYTF. As DNA, the CDR3 is TGTGCCAGCAGCTCTACAGGGATCGGCTACACCTTC.

This clone was found a few times. The chain carries TRBV4-1 and TRBJ1-2; 7 bases align to TRBD1. There are 14 residues in the CDR3. Trimming at V came to 1 base and at J to 4 bases, leaving 3 bases not matched to a gene. Germline V CDR1 and CDR2: MGHRA, YSYEKL. The CDR3: CASSQAGQTYGYTF. The CDR3 bases are TGCGCCAGCAGCCAAGCGGGACAGACCTATGGCTACACCTTC.

The chain carries TRBV3-1 (or the pseudogene TRBV3-2) and TRBJ1-4; D is unresolved. V was pared by 4 bases and J by 7 bases, with 10 bases between. The CDR3 loop spans 13 amino acids. Germline values: CDR1 LGHDT, CDR2 YNNKEL (reference sequence). CDR3 loop: CASSLNNVEKLFF. In DNA form, the CDR3 reads TGTGCCAGCAGCCTTAACAATGTTGAAAAACTGTTTTTT.

V gene TRBV3-1 (or the pseudogene TRBV3-2) combines with J gene TRBJ2-3, with TRBD2 identical over 11 bases. V lost 1 base to trimming and J lost 4 bases; unmatched junction nucleotides: 7. The germline V gene has CDR1 LGHDT and CDR2 YNNKEL (reference sequence). CDR3 length equals 17 residues. The CDR3 sequence is CASSQASSGGGADTQYF. CDR3 in DNA: TGTGCCAGCAGCCAAGCGAGTAGCGGGGGGGGCGCAGATACGCAGTATTTT.

This chain links TRBV13 with TRBJ2-2, with 10 bases fitting TRBD2. J gave up 7 bases and V 5 bases, and 10 bases lay outside the gene matches. This CDR3 has 16 residues. In germline, CDR1 is PRHDT, CDR2 FYEKMQ (reference sequence). The CDR3 reads CASSPFSGGAFGELFF. In DNA, the CDR3 is TGTGCCAGCAGCCCCTTCAGCGGGGGGGCCTTCGGGGAGCTGTTTTTT.

The chain recombines TRBV19 with TRBJ1-5; 8 bases line up with TRBD1. The CDR3 sequence is 14 residues long. CDR1 is LNHDA and CDR2 is SQIVND in the germline V gene (reference sequence). J lost 5 bases, V lost 7 bases, and 7 bases had no gene match. CDR3 amino acids: CASTLGQAYQPQHF. The CDR3 region has the DNA TGTGCCAGTACCCTGGGACAGGCATATCAGCCCCAGCATTTT.

The V and J genes are TRBV6-5 and TRBJ1-2; D is unclear. V gave up 6 bases and J gave up 7 bases, with 15 bases separating them. Germline loops: CDR1 MNHEY, CDR2 SVGAGI. The CDR3 is 13 amino acids. CDR3 in amino acids: CASRGVPEGGYTF. In DNA form, the CDR3 reads TGTGCCAGCAGGGGAGTTCCAGAAGGTGGCTACACCTTC.

V gene TRBV2 combines with J gene TRBJ2-7; unclear D gene. Germline V gives CDR1 SNHLY, CDR2 FYNNEI. The V end was cut by 4 bases, the J end by 4 bases, with 20 bases between. CDR3 length equals 16 residues. This CDR3 is CASSGVRGPVLYEQYF. The CDR3 bases are TGTGCCAGCAGTGGTGTCCGAGGTCCAGTATTATACGAGCAGTACTTC.

This clone was counted only a few times. V is TRBV6-2 or TRBV6-3 and J is TRBJ2-5; D possibly corresponds to TRBD2 (6 bases). Germline V gene data show CDR1 as MNHEY and CDR2 as SVGEGT. This CDR3 region has 16 residues. V shed 0 bases and J shed 5 bases, with 16 bases lying between them. The CDR3 protein is CASSYSGTGVGETQYF. The CDR3, as DNA: TGTGCCAGCAGTTACTCCGGGACGGGAGTTGGGGAGACCCAGTACTTC.

The genes are TRBV28 and TRBJ2-5; TRBD1 is a possible D gene (6 bases). V shed 5 bases and J shed 3 bases, with 16 bases lying between them. The V gene's germline CDR1 is MDHEN and CDR2 SYDVKM. CDR3 length: 15 residues. Here the CDR3 DNA reads TGTGCCAGCAGTGAATTGGGACAAGTAGAAGAGACCCAGTACTTC. It is translated as CASSELGQVEETQYF.

Of note for this clone: It is likely a read error: a sequence one base away is far more abundant. This chain joins TRBV11-1 and TRBJ1-2; D ambiguous. The germline V gene has CDR1 SGHAT and CDR2 FQDESV (reference sequence). CDR3 length: 13 amino acids. Trimming removed 3 bases at V and 2 bases at J, with 7 bases between. CDR3 region: CASSFGQNYGYTF. In DNA, the CDR3 is TGTGCCAGCAGCTTTGGGCAGAACTATGGCTACACCTTC.

The gene calls are TRBV18 and TRBJ2-1; D not resolved. This CDR3 has 12 amino acids. Germline V gene sequence: CDR1 KGHSH, CDR2 LQKENI. Trimming took 6 bases from V and 6 from J, leaving 9 bases between them. The CDR3 DNA reads as TGTGCCAGCTCCCCTAGTACCAATGAGCAGTTCTTC. It specifies CASSPSTNEQFF. The full variable domain, with the rest looked up from reference TRBV18 and TRBJ2-1, is NAGVMQNPRHLVRRRGQEARLRCSPMKGHSHVYWYRQLPEEGLKFMVYLQKENIIDESGMPKERFSAEFPKEGPSILRIQQVVRGDSAAYFCASSPSTNEQFFGPGTRLTVL.